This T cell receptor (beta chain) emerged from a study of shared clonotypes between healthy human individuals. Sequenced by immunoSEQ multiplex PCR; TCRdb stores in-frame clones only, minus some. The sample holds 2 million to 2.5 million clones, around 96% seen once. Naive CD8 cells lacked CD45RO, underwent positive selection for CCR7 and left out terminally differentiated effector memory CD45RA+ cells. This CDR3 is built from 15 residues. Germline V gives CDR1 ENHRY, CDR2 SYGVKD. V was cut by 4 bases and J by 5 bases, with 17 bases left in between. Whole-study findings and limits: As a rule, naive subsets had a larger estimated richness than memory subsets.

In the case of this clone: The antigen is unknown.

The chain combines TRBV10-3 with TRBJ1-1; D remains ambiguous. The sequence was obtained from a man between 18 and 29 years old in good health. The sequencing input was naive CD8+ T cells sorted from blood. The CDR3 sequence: CAISVSGEPFTEAFF. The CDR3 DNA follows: TGTGCCATCAGTGTTTCCGGGGAGCCCTTTACTGAAGCTTTCTTT.